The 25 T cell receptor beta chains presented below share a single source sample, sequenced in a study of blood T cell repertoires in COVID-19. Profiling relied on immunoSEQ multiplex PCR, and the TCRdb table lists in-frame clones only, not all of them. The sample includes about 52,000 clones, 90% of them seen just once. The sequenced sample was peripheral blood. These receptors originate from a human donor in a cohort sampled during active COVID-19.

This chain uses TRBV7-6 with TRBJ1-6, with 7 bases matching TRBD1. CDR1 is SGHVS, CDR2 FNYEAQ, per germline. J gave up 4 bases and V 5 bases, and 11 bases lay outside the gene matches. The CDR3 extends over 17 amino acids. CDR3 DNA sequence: TGTGCCAGCAGCCCCGGGCGTTTCAGGGGGTATAATTCACCCCTCCACTTT. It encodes CASSPGRFRGYNSPLHF.

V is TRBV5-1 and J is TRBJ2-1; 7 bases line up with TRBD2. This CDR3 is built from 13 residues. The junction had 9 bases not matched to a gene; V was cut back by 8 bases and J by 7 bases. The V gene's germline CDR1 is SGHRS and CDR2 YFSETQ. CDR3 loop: CASSSGNRNEQFF. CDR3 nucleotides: TGCGCCAGTTCTAGCGGAAACCGGAATGAGCAGTTCTTC.

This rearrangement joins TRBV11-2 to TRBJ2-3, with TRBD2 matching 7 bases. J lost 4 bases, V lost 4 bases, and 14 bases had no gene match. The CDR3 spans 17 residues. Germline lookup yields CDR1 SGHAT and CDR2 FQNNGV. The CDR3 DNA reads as TGTGCCAGCAGCTCAGCGAGAGGGCGGGAGTTATCAGATACGCAGTATTTT. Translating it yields CASSSARGRELSDTQYF.

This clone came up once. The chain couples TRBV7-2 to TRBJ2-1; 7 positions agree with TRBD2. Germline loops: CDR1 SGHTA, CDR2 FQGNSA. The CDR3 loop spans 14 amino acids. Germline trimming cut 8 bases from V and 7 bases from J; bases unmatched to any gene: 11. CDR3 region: CASSQGREWNEQFF. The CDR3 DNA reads TGTGCCAGCTCCCAAGGGCGGGAGTGGAATGAGCAGTTCTTC. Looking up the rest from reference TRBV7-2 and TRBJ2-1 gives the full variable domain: GAGVSQSPSNKVTEKGKDVELRCDPISGHTALYWYRQSLGQGLEFLIYFQGNSAPDKSGLPSDRFSAERTGGSVSTLTIQRTQQEDSAVYLCASSQGREWNEQFFGPGTRLTVL.

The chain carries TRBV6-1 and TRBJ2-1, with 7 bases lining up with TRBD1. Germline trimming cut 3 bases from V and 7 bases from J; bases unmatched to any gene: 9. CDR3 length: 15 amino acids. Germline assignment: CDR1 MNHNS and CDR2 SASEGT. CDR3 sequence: CASSDLQGRMNEQFF. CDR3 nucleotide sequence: TGTGCCAGCAGTGATCTACAGGGGAGAATGAATGAGCAGTTCTTC.

The CDR3 protein is CSASFSGRPGTEQYF. In DNA, the CDR3 is TGCAGTGCTAGTTTTAGCGGGAGGCCGGGCACCGAGCAGTACTTC. The J gene is TRBJ2-7, the V gene TRBV20-1, with 10 bases matching TRBD2. J lost 6 bases, V lost 3 bases, and 11 bases had no gene match. The germline V gene encodes CDR1 DFQATT and CDR2 SNEGSKA (reference sequence). This CDR3 comprises 15 residues.

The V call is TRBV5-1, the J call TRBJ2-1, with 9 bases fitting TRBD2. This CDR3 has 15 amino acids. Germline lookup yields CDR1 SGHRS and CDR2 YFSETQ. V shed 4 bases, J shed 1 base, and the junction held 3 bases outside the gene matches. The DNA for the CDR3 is TGCGCCAGCAGCACTAGCGGGTTATCCTACAATGAGCAGTTCTTC. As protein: CASSTSGLSYNEQFF.

The CDR3 sequence: CASSSTPGLGGANVLTF. Written as DNA, the CDR3 is TGTGCCAGCAGCTCCACCCCGGGACTGGGAGGGGCCAACGTCCTGACTTTC. The gene calls are TRBV9 and TRBJ2-6, with D possibly matching TRBD2 (6 bases). The V end was cut by 4 bases, the J end by 4 bases, with 18 bases between. From germline, CDR1 is SGDLS and CDR2 YYNGEE. There are 17 residues in the CDR3.

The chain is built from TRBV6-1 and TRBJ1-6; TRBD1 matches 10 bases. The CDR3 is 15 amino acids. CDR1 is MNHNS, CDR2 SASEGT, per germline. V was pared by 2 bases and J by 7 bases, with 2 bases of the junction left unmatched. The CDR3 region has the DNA TGTGCCAGCAGTGAACCGGGACAGGGGAATTCACCCCTCCACTTT. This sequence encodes CASSEPGQGNSPLHF.

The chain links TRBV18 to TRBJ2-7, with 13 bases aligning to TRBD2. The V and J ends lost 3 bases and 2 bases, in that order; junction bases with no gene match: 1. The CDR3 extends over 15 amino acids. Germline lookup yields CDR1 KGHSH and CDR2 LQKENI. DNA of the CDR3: TGTGCCAGCTCACCCACTAGCGGGGGGGCCTACGAGCAGTACTTC. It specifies CASSPTSGGAYEQYF.

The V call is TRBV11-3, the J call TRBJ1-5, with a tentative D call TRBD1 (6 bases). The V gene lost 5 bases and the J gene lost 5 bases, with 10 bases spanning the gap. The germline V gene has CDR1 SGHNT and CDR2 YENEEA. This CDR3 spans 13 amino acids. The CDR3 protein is CASSQGRHQPQHF. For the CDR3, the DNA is TGTGCCAGCAGCCAGGGGCGCCATCAGCCCCAGCATTTT.

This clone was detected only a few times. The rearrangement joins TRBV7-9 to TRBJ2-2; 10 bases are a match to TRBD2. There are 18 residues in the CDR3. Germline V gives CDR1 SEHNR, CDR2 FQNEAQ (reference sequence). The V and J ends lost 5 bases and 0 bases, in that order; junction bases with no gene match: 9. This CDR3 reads CASSQLAGRGTNTGELFF. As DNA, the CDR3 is TGTGCCAGCAGCCAACTAGCGGGGAGGGGTACGAACACCGGGGAGCTGTTTTTT.

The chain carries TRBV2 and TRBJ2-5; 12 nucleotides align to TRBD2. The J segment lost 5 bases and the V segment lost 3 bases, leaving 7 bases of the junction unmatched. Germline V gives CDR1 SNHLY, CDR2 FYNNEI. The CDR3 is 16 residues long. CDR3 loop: CASSDPSGRVRETQYF. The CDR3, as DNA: TGTGCCAGCAGTGATCCTAGCGGGAGGGTTCGGGAGACCCAGTACTTC.

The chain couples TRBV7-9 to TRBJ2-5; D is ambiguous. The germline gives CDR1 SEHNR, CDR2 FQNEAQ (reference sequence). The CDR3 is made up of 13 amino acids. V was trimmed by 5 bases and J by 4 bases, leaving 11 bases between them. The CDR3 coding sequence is TGTGCCAGCAGCCCAGTTCCCTCAGAGACCCAGTACTTC. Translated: CASSPVPSETQYF.

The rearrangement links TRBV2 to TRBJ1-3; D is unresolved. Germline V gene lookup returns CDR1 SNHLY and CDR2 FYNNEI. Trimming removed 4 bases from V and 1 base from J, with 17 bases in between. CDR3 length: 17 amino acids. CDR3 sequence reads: CASSVNLALTSGNTIYF. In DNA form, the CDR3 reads TGTGCCAGCAGTGTTAATCTAGCGTTAACTTCTGGAAACACCATATATTTT.

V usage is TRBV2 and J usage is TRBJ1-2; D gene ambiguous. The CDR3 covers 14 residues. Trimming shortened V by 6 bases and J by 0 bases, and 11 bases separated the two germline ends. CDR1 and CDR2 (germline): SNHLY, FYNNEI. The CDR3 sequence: CASRRAPTNYGYTF. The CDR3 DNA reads TGTGCCAGCAGGCGGGCCCCTACTAACTATGGCTACACCTTC. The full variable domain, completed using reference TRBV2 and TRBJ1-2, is EPEVTQTPSHQVTQMGQEVILRCVPISNHLYFYWYRQILGQKVEFLVSFYNNEISEKSEIFDDQFSVERPDGSNFTLKIRSTKLEDSAMYFCASRRAPTNYGYTFGSGTRLTVV.

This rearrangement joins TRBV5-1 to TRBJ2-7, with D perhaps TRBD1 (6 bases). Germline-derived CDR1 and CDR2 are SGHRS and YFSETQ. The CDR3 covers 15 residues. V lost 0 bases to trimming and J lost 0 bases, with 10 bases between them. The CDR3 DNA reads TGCGCCAGCAGCTTGGAACAGGGACGCTCCTACGAGCAGTACTTC. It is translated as CASSLEQGRSYEQYF.

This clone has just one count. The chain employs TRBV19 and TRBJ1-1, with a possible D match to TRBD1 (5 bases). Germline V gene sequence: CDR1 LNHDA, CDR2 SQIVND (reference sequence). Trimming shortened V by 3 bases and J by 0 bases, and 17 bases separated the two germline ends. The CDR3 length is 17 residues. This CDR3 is CASSMSGGVGMNTEAFF. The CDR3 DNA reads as TGTGCCAGTAGTATGAGTGGAGGGGTAGGCATGAACACTGAAGCTTTCTTT.

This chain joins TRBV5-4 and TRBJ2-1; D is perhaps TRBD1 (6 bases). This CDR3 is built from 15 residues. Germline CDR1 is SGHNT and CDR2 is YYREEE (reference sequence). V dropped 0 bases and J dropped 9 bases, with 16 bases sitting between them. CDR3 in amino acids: CASSLELQGSGEQFF. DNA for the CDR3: TGTGCCAGCAGCTTGGAGTTACAGGGTTCGGGTGAGCAGTTCTTC.

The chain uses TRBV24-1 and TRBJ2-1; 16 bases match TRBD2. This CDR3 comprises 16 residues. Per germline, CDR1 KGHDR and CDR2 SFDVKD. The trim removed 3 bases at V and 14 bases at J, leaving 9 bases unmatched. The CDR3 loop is CATSDPGLAGGIREFF. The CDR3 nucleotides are TGTGCCACCAGTGATCCGGGACTAGCGGGAGGGATAAGGGAGTTCTTC.

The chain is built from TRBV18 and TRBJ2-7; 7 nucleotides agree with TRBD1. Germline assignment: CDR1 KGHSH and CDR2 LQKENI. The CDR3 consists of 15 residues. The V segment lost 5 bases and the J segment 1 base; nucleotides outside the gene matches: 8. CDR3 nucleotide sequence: TGTGCCAGCTCATTGGGGACAGATCCTTCCTACGAGCAGTACTTC. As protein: CASSLGTDPSYEQYF.

CDR3 sequence (DNA): TGTGCCAGCAGCCCAGCCCCCAGGGCAGCTTTCTTT. It is translated as CASSPAPRAAFF. The J gene is TRBJ1-1, the V gene TRBV11-2; D may be TRBD1 (5 bases). Germline CDR1 reads SGHAT; CDR2 reads FQNNGV. There are 12 residues in the CDR3. The V end was cut by 5 bases, the J end by 10 bases, with 14 bases between. The variable domain in full, with the rest retrieved from reference TRBV11-2 and TRBJ1-1, is EAGVAQSPRYKIIEKRQSVAFWCNPISGHATLYWYQQILGQGPKLLIQFQNNGVVDDSQLPKDRFSAERLKGVDSTLKIQPAKLEDSAVYLCASSPAPRAAFFGQGTRLTVV.

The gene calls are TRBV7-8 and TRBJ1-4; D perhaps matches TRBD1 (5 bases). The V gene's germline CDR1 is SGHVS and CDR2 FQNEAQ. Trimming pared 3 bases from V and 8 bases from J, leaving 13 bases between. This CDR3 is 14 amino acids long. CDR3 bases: TGTGCCAGCAGCTTTGGGGGGGGAAGCGAAAAACTGTTTTTT. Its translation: CASSFGGGSEKLFF.

CDR3 sequence: CASSRGDVNTEAFF. CDR3 sequence (DNA): TGTGCCAGCAGCCGAGGAGATGTGAACACTGAAGCTTTCTTT. The genes are TRBV3-1 (or the pseudogene TRBV3-2) and TRBJ1-1; D ambiguous. Germline CDR1 and CDR2: LGHDT and YNNKEL (reference sequence). Trimming took 4 bases from V and 0 from J, leaving 9 bases between them. The CDR3 loop spans 14 amino acids.

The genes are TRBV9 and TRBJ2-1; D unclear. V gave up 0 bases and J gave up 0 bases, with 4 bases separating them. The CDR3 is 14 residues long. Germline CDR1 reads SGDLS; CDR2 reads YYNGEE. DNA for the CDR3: TGTGCCAGCAGCGTAGTAATCTCCTACAATGAGCAGTTCTTC. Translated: CASSVVISYNEQFF.